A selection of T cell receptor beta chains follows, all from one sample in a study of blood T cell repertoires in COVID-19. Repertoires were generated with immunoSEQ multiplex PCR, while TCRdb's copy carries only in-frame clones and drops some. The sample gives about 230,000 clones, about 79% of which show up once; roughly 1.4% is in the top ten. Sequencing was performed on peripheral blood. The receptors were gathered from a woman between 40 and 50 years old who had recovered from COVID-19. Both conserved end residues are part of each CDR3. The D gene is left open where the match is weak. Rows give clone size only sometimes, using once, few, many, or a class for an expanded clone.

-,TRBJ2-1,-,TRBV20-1,CSAASYNEQFF,TGCAGTGCCGCGAGTTACAATGAGCAGTTCTTC
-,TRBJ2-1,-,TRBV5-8,CASSLGGASYNEQFF,TGTGCCAGCAGCTTGGGCGGGGCCTCCTACAATGAGCAGTTCTTC
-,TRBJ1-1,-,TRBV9,CASHPAGDTEAFF,TGTGCCAGCCACCCCGCGGGGGACACTGAAGCTTTCTTT
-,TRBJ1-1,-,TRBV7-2,CASSLGSQTGPTEAFF,TGTGCCAGCAGCTTAGGTTCTCAAACAGGGCCCACTGAAGCTTTCTTT
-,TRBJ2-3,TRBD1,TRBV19,CASRTGGRTDTQYF,TGTGCCAGTCGAACAGGGGGTCGCACAGATACGCAGTATTTT
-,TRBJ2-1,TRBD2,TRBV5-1,CASSLDLAGAGNEQFF,TGCGCCAGCAGCTTGGATCTAGCGGGGGCTGGGAATGAGCAGTTCTTC
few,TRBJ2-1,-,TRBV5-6,CASSFNVESNRNEQFF,TGTGCCAGCAGCTTCAACGTCGAATCAAACAGGAATGAGCAGTTCTTC
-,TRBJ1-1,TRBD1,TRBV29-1,CSVGTGTDTEAFF,TGCAGCGTTGGAACCGGGACAGACACTGAAGCTTTCTTT
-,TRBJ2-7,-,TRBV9,CASSVGFPGFSDEQYF,TGTGCCAGCAGCGTAGGGTTTCCAGGATTTAGTGACGAGCAGTACTTC
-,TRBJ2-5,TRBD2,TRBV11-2,CASSLALGYGRFGETQYF,TGTGCCAGCAGCTTAGCGTTGGGTTACGGGAGGTTCGGAGAGACCCAGTACTTC
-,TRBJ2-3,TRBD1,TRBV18,CASSRSGQGTDTQYF,TGTGCCAGCTCACGCTCGGGACAGGGGACAGATACGCAGTATTTT
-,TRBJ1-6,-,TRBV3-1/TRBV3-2,CASSQDTANSPLHF,TGTGCCAGCAGCCAGGACACGGCCAATTCACCCCTCCACTTT
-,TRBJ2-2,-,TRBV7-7,CASSRSTGELFF,TGTGCTAGCAGCCGGTCCACCGGGGAGCTGTTTTTT
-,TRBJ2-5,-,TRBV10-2,CASQVSETQYF,TGCGCCAGTCAGGTGTCAGAGACCCAGTACTTC
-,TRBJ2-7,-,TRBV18,CASSPSRDNYEQYF,TGCGCCAGCTCACCCTCCCGGGACAACTACGAGCAGTACTTC
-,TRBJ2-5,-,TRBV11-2,CASSGNPQFWRDHETQYF,TGTGCCAGCAGCGGAAATCCCCAGTTTTGGCGGGATCATGAGACCCAGTACTTC
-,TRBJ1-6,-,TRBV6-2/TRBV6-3,CASSYSENPGPGGYSPLHF,TGTGCCAGCAGTTACTCGGAGAATCCGGGTCCCGGGGGGTACTCACCCCTCCACTTT
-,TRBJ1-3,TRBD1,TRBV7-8,CASSADRSSGNTIYF,TGTGCCAGCAGCGCGGACAGGAGCTCTGGAAACACCATATATTTT
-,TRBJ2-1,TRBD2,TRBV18,CASSGKSGVYNEQFF,TGTGCCAGCTCCGGAAAAAGCGGGGTATACAATGAGCAGTTCTTC
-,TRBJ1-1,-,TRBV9,CASSVEIETEAFF,TGTGCCAGCAGCGTAGAGATAGAGACTGAAGCTTTCTTT
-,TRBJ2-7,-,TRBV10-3,CAISVFPRSYEQYF,TGTGCCATCAGTGTTTTCCCCCGCTCCTACGAGCAGTACTTC
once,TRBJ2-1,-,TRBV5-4,CASSFQGGNEQFF,TGTGCCAGCAGCTTTCAAGGAGGCAATGAGCAGTTCTTC
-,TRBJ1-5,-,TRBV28,CASSLGPGGVREGPQHF,TGTGCCAGCAGTTTAGGCCCCGGTGGGGTCCGGGAAGGGCCCCAGCATTTT
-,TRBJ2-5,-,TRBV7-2,CASSQTRAQETQYF,TGTGCCAGCAGCCAGACTAGAGCCCAAGAGACCCAGTACTTC
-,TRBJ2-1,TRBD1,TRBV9,CASSVEGGLSNEQFF,TGTGCCAGCAGCGTAGAAGGGGGCCTCAGCAATGAGCAGTTCTTC
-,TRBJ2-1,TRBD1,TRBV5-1,CASEPGGTGFYNEQFF,TGCGCCTCAGAACCCGGCGGGACAGGGTTTTACAATGAGCAGTTCTTC
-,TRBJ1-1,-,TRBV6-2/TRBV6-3,CASSWEGAGDTEAFF,TGTGCCAGCAGCTGGGAAGGGGCGGGAGACACTGAAGCTTTCTTT
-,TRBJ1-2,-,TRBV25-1,CASSQLQTGLDGYTF,TGTGCCAGCAGCCAATTGCAAACAGGGCTCGACGGCTACACCTTC
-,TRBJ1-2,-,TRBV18,CASSPPPESNYGYTF,TGTGCCAGCTCACCACCCCCTGAGAGTAACTATGGCTACACCTTC
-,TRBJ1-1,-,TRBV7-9,CASTDSNTEAFF,TGTGCCAGCACGGACAGCAACACTGAAGCTTTCTTT
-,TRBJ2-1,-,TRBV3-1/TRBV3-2,CASKKGGQHNEQFF,TGTGCCAGCAAGAAAGGAGGGCAACACAATGAGCAGTTCTTC
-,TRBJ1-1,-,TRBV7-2,CASSLDKVEAFF,TGTGCCAGCAGCTTAGACAAAGTTGAAGCTTTCTTT
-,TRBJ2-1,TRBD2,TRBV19,CASSIASGGHNEQFF,TGTGCCAGTAGTATCGCTAGCGGGGGGCACAATGAGCAGTTCTTC
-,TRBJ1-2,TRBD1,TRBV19,CASSIAGTGGSDGYTF,TGTGCCAGTAGTATTGCGGGAACAGGGGGATCCGATGGCTACACCTTC
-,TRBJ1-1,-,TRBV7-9,CASSPAGRNTEAFF,TGTGCCAGCAGCCCCGCCGGGAGGAACACTGAAGCTTTCTTT
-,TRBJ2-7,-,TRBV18,CASSPGAGEEQYF,TGTGCCAGCTCACCCGGGGCAGGGGAGGAGCAGTACTTC
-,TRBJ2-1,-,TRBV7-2,CASRFENEQFF,TGTGCCAGCAGGTTTGAGAATGAGCAGTTCTTC
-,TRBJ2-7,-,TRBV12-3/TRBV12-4,CASRGRSVVEQYF,TGTGCCAGCAGGGGCAGGTCGGTGGTCGAGCAGTACTTC
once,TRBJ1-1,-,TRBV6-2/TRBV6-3,CASSYVIGNTEAFF,TGTGCCAGCAGTTACGTCATCGGGAACACTGAAGCTTTCTTT
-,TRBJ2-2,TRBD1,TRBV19,CAAAWDSYTGELFF,TGTGCCGCAGCTTGGGACAGTTACACCGGGGAGCTGTTTTTT
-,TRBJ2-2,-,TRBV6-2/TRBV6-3,CASSGTGEAGELFF,TGTGCCAGCAGCGGTACAGGGGAGGCCGGGGAGCTGTTTTTT